Here is one T cell receptor (beta chain) with its context. Its antigen is unknown. Base-call qualities are not available, and no considerably larger clone is one nucleotide away. TCR beta repertoires were profiled from peripheral blood of roughly 13 young patients with multiple sclerosis to demonstrate the VDJtools post-analysis software. Multiple sclerosis patients were children and adolescents aged roughly 6 to 17 years. These data belong to a study of post-analysis software for immune sequencing data (dated by TCRdb to between 2015 and 2017). With regard to the full study: Disease courses on record covered relapsing-remitting, secondary progressive and progressive-relapsing multiple sclerosis, though some patients had no subtype annotation. The patient repertoires were compared against 11 previously published healthy control repertoires obtained from donors aged about 6 to 28 years. A subset of samples was prepared in parallel using single-end sample barcoding, then pooled and co-amplified after Illumina adapter ligation. What the study reported, not specific to this receptor: The multiple sclerosis patient group was slightly younger than the control group. Compared with controls, multiple sclerosis patients had significantly lower normalized Chao1 diversity, a finding suggesting substantial peripheral T-cell clonal expansion. Roughly 5 TRBV segments, including TRBV5-6, TRBV5-1 and TRBV20-1, were significantly more frequent in patients than controls. Strong co-clustering of samples prepared in the same batch was shown by direct clustering with F measure, prompting a batch-effect correction.

Library construction relied on PCR. Sequencer: Illumina HiSeq 2500. To reduce PCR and sequencing biases, unique molecular identifiers were built into the TCR beta cDNA libraries. Approximately 500,000 cDNA molecules were obtained per 1 to 10 million input T cells, so each molecule approximated one T cell. Patient libraries were prepared and sequenced with the same protocol used for the earlier healthy control dataset. Samples belonging to the same batch were prepared together, multiplexed and sequenced on a shared HiSeq lane. The original methods were these. MIGEC was used to process the raw barcoded reads, and molecular identifier groups with only a single read were discarded before consensus assembly and CDR3 extraction. Clonotype tables were post-analysed with VDJtools, and diversity was normalized by down-sampling all datasets to the smallest sample size. In repertoire overlap clustering, CDR3 amino acid sequences, but not nucleotide sequences, were matched to correct batch-related cross-sample contamination. The public reads were run again by TCRdb, first through fastp at Q25 and then through MiXCR, and only productive beta chains were kept. Every CDR3 protein is listed once, alongside the most common genes and DNA of its rows. V and J calls and clone size were set by TCRdb, not the authors. Across this sample there are hundreds of thousands of distinct CDR3 sequences, with roughly 30% seen only once. The biggest ten clones account for roughly 0.57% of the sample.

The germline V gene provides CDR1 SGDLS and CDR2 YYNGEE. From the cysteine up to the phenylalanine, the CDR3 has a length of 15 residues. The sequence is cut down to CDR3 DNA, 45 bases in frame from base 1. The germline ends are 11 bases apart after V is trimmed by 4 bases and J by 0 bases. This TCR was recovered from a girl aged 10 to 17 with multiple sclerosis. The sample comprised blood. Recombination joined TRBV9 with TRBJ2-1; the D gene identity is not certain. The nucleotide sequence reads TGTGCCAGCAGCTCAGACATAGGCTCCTACAATGAGCAGTTCTTC. Its protein reads: CASSSDIGSYNEQFF.